These 12 T cell receptor beta chains were all obtained from the same sample, sequenced in a study of blood T cell repertoires in COVID-19. The repertoire was sequenced with immunoSEQ multiplex PCR; TCRdb's copy has only in-frame clones and lacks some. The sample records 30,000 to 35,000 clones, approximately 91% being singletons. Sequenced sample: peripheral blood. The receptors derive from a human donor with active COVID-19. The donor label of this sample is uncertain.

The V gene is TRBV11-2, the J gene TRBJ1-3; possibly TRBD1 for D (5 bases). Per germline, CDR1 SGHAT and CDR2 FQNNGV. Trimming cost V 5 bases and J 2 bases, with 13 bases left between them. This CDR3 has 15 residues. The CDR3 loop reads CASSPDTMTGNTIYF. DNA of the CDR3: TGTGCCAGCAGCCCGGACACTATGACTGGAAACACCATATATTTT.

This clone was recorded only once. The CDR3 spells CASSLEQGIYEQYF. In DNA form, the CDR3 reads TGCGCCAGCAGCTTGGAACAGGGGATATACGAGCAGTACTTC. The chain has TRBV5-1 and TRBJ2-7; 7 bases match TRBD1. Germline CDR1 reads SGHRS; CDR2 reads YFSETQ. The CDR3 length is 14 residues. J lost 4 bases, V lost 0 bases, and 4 bases had no gene match.

This clone is a singleton in its sample. The gene calls are TRBV28 and TRBJ1-5; D is possibly TRBD1 (6 bases). Germline V gene sequence: CDR1 MDHEN, CDR2 SYDVKM. V lost 3 bases and J lost 1, with 13 bases in between. The CDR3 runs to 16 residues. The CDR3 region has the DNA TGTGCCAGCAGTTTGTGGACAGTCAGGAGCAATCAGCCCCAGCATTTT. Its translation is CASSLWTVRSNQPQHF.

This clone was picked up one time. The J gene is TRBJ2-7, the V gene TRBV2; D is unresolved. Trimming removed 8 bases from V and 1 base from J, with 18 bases in between. This CDR3 contains 15 residues. Germline V gives CDR1 SNHLY, CDR2 FYNNEI. For the CDR3, the DNA is TGTGCCAGCCATGTGAGGATAGGCGATTCCTACGAGCAGTACTTC. Encoded protein: CASHVRIGDSYEQYF.

The V and J genes are TRBV6-5 and TRBJ1-6; D possibly corresponds to TRBD1 (5 bases). The CDR3 length is 15 residues. The V end was cut by 6 bases, the J end by 0 bases, with 9 bases between. Germline V CDR1 and CDR2: MNHEY, SVGAGI. The CDR3 is CASSRGSSYNSPLHF. The CDR3 DNA reads as TGTGCCAGCAGCCGGGGGAGCTCCTATAATTCACCCCTCCACTTT.

V is TRBV6-4 and J is TRBJ1-4, with 9 bases that match TRBD1. Trimming cost V 4 bases and J 5 bases; bases outside gene matches: 5. The CDR3 runs to 15 residues. Germline CDR1 reads MRHNA; CDR2 reads SNTAGT. The CDR3 is CASSATGTGNEKLFF. The CDR3 DNA reads TGTGCCAGCAGTGCCACCGGGACAGGGAATGAAAAACTGTTTTTT.

The CDR3 region is CSVRTGGLDSPLHF. CDR3 nucleotide sequence: TGCAGCGTGAGGACAGGGGGCCTAGATTCACCCCTCCACTTT. V is TRBV29-1 and J is TRBJ1-6; 11 bases match TRBD1. V was pared by 6 bases and J by 8 bases, with 6 bases of the junction left unmatched. The CDR3 runs 14 residues. Germline V gene sequence: CDR1 SQVTM, CDR2 ANQGSEA.

The chain joins TRBV30 to TRBJ2-1, with 7 bases that match TRBD2. This CDR3 is built from 16 residues. The junction had 9 bases not matched to a gene; V was cut back by 1 base and J by 3 bases. From germline, CDR1 is GTSNPN and CDR2 SVGIG (reference sequence). The CDR3 coding sequence is TGTGCCTGGAGTGAAACCGGGACTACTTTCTACAATGAGCAGTTCTTC. It specifies CAWSETGTTFYNEQFF.

The V gene is TRBV27, the J gene TRBJ1-1, with TRBD1 as a possible D gene (6 bases). Germline V gene sequence: CDR1 MNHEY, CDR2 SMNVEV (reference sequence). Between the trimmed V and J ends, which lost 6 bases and 5 bases, there was a span of 16 bases. The CDR3 is 14 amino acids. The CDR3 loop is CASSVRGTGTEAFF. CDR3 nucleotides: TGTGCCAGCAGCGTCAGGGGAACCGGGACTGAAGCTTTCTTT.

V usage is TRBV29-1 and J usage is TRBJ2-5; perhaps TRBD1 as D (6 bases). Trimming took 4 bases from V and 9 from J, leaving 15 bases between them. The CDR3 extends over 12 amino acids. The germline V gene encodes CDR1 SQVTM and CDR2 ANQGSEA. CDR3 sequence (DNA): TGCAGCGTTGTAAGGACAGCCGAGGCCCAGTACTTC. This gives the protein CSVVRTAEAQYF.

The chain carries TRBV27 and TRBJ2-1, with TRBD1 matching 8 bases. CDR3 length: 14 amino acids. The J segment lost 8 bases and the V segment lost 5 bases, leaving 8 bases of the junction unmatched. CDR1 and CDR2 (germline): MNHEY, SMNVEV (reference sequence). Here the CDR3 DNA reads TGTGCCAGCAGTCCGCGGACAGGGTTGTATGAGCAGTTCTTC. Residues: CASSPRTGLYEQFF.

The chain joins TRBV5-3 to TRBJ1-4; D unclear. TRBV5-3 is known as an ORF, though its function is uncertain. The CDR3 length is 17 residues. Trimming removed 4 bases at V and 3 bases at J, with 19 bases between. CDR3: CARSRYPAPGSNEKLFF. Here the CDR3 DNA reads TGTGCCAGAAGCCGGTATCCCGCCCCGGGATCTAATGAAAAACTGTTTTTT.